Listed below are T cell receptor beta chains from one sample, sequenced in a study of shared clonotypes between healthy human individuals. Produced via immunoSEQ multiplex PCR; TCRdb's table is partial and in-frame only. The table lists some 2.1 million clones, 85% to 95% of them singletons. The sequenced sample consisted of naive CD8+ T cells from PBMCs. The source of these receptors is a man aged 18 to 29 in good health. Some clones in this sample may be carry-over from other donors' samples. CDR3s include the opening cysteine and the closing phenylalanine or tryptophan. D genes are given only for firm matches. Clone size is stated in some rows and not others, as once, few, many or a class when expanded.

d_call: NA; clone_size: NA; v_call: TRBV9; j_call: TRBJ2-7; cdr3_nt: TGTGCCAGCAGTTCACAGGGAAATTACGAGCAGTACTTC; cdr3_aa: CASSSQGNYEQYF
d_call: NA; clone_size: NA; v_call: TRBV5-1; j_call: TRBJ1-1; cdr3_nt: TGCGCCAGCAGCTTTACAGGGTACACTGAAGCTTTCTTT; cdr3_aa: CASSFTGYTEAFF
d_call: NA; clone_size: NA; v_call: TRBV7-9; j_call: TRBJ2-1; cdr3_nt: TGTGCCGCCGGGGAGTTATACAATGAGCAGTTCTTC; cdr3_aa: CAAGELYNEQFF
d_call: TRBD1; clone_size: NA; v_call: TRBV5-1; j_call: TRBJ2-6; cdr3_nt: TGCGCCAGCAGGTCGACAGGGACTGGGGCCAACGTCCTGACTTTC; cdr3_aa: CASRSTGTGANVLTF
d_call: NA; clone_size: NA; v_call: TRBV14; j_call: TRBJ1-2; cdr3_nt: TGTGCCAGCAGCCGGGGGAGAGAAGGCTACACCTTC; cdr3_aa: CASSRGREGYTF
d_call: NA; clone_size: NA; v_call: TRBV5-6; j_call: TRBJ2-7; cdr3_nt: TGTGCCAGCAGCCACGGGGGCGGATCCTACGAGCAGTACTTC; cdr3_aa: CASSHGGGSYEQYF
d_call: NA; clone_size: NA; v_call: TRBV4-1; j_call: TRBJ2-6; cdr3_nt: TGCGCCAGCAGCCAAGACGTTAGAACCGGGGCCAACGTCCTGACTTTC; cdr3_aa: CASSQDVRTGANVLTF
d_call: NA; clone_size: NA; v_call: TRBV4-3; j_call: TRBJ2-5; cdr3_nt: TGCGCCAGCAGCCAAGACCTCCAGGGTTTTTTAGAGACCCAGTACTTC; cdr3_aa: CASSQDLQGFLETQYF
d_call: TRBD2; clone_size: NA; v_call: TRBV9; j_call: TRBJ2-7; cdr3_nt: TGTGCCAGCAGCGTAGTACCTAGCGGGAGTTACGAGCAGTACTTC; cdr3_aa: CASSVVPSGSYEQYF
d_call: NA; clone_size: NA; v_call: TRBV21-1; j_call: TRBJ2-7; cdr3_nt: TGTGCCAGCAGCAAGAGGAATGGGACAGGGTCAGCCCCGGTCGCCTACGAGCAGTACTTC; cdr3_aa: CASSKRNGTGSAPVAYEQYF
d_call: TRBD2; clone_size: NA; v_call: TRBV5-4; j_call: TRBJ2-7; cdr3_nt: TGTGCCAGCAGCCATACGGGGACGGGGGGTTCTGAGCAGTACTTC; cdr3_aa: CASSHTGTGGSEQYF
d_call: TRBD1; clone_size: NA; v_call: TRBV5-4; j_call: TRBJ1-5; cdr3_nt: TGTGCCACCACCAAGGGACAGCTCAAGGCTTGCAATCAGCCCCAGCATTTT; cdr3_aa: CATTKGQLKACNQPQHF
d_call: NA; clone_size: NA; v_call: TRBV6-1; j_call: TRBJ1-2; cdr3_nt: TGTGCCAGCAGTGCTCCGAGCGGTGGATACGGAGGCTACACCTTC; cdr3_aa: CASSAPSGGYGGYTF
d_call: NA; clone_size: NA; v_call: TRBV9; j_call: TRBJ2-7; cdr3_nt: TGTGCCAGCAGCGTAGGGGTCAGCTACGAGCAGTACTTC; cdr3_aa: CASSVGVSYEQYF
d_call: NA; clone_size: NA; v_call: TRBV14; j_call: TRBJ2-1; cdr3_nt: TGTGCCAGCAGCCAAGATCCGTATAATGAGCAGTTCTTC; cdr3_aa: CASSQDPYNEQFF
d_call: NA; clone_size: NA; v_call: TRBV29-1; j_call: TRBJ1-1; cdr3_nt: TGCAGCGTTGTCCCCGTTATGAACACTGAAGCTTTCTTT; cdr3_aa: CSVVPVMNTEAFF
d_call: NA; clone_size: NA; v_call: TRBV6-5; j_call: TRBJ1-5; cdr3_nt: TGTGCCAGCAGTTACTCCCGGGCAGGGACTCAGCCCCAGCATTTT; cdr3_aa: CASSYSRAGTQPQHF
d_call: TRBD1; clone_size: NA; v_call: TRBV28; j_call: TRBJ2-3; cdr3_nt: TGTGCCAGCAGTTTGGGACAGAACACAGATACGCAGTATTTT; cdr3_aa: CASSLGQNTDTQYF
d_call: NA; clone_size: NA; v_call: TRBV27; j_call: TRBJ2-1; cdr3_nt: TGTGCCAGCAGTTTCTCCCCGGGTAGCTACAATGAGCAGTTCTTC; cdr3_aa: CASSFSPGSYNEQFF
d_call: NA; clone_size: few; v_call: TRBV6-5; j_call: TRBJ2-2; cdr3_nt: TGTGCCAGCAGTTACTCGTCCGCCGGGGAGCTGTTTTTT; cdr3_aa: CASSYSSAGELFF
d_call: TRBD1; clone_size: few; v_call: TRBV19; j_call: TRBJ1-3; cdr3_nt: TGTGCCAGTAGTATTGGGACAGGGGCTGGAAACACCATATATTTT; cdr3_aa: CASSIGTGAGNTIYF
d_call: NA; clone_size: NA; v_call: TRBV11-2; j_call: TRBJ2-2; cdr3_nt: TGTGCCAGCAGCTTCAGCGCGCAGAACACCGGGGAGCTGTTTTTT; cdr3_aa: CASSFSAQNTGELFF
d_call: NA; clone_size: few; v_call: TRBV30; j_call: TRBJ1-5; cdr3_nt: TGTGCCTGGAGTGTAACATCTCATCAGCCCCAGCATTTT; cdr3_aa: CAWSVTSHQPQHF
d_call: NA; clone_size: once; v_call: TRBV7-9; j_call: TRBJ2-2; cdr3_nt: TGTGCCAGCAGCTTAGTAGCGGACACCGGGGAGCTGTTTTTT; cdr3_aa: CASSLVADTGELFF
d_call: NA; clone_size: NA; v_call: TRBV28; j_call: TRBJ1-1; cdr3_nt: TGTGCCAGCAGTTTACTAGGGAGGACTGAAGCTTTCTTT; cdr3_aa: CASSLLGRTEAFF
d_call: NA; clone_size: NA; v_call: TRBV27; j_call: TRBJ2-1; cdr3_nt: TGTGCCAGCAGTTTGGCCCCGGGAAGGTCCTACAATGAGCAGTTCTTC; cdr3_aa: CASSLAPGRSYNEQFF
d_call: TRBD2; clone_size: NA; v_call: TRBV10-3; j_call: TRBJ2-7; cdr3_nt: TGTGCCATCAGTGATCCGGCGGGAGGTGCCTACGAGCAGTACTTC; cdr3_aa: CAISDPAGGAYEQYF
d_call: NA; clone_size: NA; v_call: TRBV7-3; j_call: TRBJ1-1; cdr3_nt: TGTGCCAGCAGCCGGGGGTTGGCCACTGAAGCTTTCTTT; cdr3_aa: CASSRGLATEAFF
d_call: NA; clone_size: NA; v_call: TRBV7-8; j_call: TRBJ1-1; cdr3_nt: TGTGCCAGCACTCATATTCCGACTCAGTTCGCTTTCTTT; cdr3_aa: CASTHIPTQFAFF
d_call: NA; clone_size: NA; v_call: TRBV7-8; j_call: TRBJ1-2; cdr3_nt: TGTGCCAGCAGCTTGCTGTCTAACTATGGCTACACCTTC; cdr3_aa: CASSLLSNYGYTF
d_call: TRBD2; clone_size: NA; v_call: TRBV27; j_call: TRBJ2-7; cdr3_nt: TGTGCCAGCACTAGCGGGGCCTACGAGCAGTACTTC; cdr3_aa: CASTSGAYEQYF
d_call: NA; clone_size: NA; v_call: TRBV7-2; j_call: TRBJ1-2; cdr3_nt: TGTGCCAGCAGCTTAGGGACATGGCTTGAGGGCTACACCTTC; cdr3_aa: CASSLGTWLEGYTF
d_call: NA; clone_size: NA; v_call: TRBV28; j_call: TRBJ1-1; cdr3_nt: TGTGCCAGCAGTTCAAGGGGGAACACTGAAGCTTTCTTT; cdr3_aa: CASSSRGNTEAFF
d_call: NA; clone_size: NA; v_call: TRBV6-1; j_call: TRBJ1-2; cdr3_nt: TGTGCCAGCAGTAAAGTCTATGGCTACACCTTC; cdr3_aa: CASSKVYGYTF